The TCR beta chain described here comes from a study of OX40 agonist ivuxolimab in advanced cancers. Study at large: Averaging roughly 60 years in age, with a range of roughly 20 to 90, the cohort was 82.7% male. Overall study results and limits: Partial responders dosed at 0.1-3.0 mg/kg displayed clonal expansion ranking among the lowest.

Comments on this clone: Its antigen remains unknown. An end of the junction does not agree with germline; a read error may underlie this.

CDR3 length equals 11 residues. CDR1 and CDR2 from the germline V gene are SNHLY and FYNNEI. Sequenced by immunoSEQ multiplex PCR; TCRdb stores in-frame clones only, minus some. In the table there are about 95,000 clones, 75% to 95% of which are singletons. The sequence was collected from an adult with an advanced solid tumor such as melanoma, head and neck, liver or kidney cancer. Material: CD4+ or CD8+ T cells sorted from blood, obtained in a trial of the OX40 agonist ivuxolimab. The chain links TRBV2 to TRBJ2-5; D is unresolved. CDR3 sequence (DNA): TGTGCCAGCAGTGTATTAGAGGCCCAGTACTTC. Amino acid sequence: CASSVLEAQYF.